The 13 T cell receptor beta chains presented below share a single source sample, sequenced in a study of a mutant IDH1 vaccine in newly diagnosed glioma. Sequencing was performed with immunoSEQ multiplex PCR; in TCRdb, only in-frame clones are kept and a portion is missing. In the table there are approximately 76,000 clones, 75% to 95% of which are singletons. The time point: week 5, during vaccination. The vaccine gave 300 ug of a 20-mer mutant IDH1 peptide subcutaneously per dose. These receptors have no known antigen. This material consisted of PBMCs, taken from a glioma patient whose treatment included an IDH1 peptide vaccine. These receptors were obtained from a woman in her 50s with glioma.

This sequence joins TRBV11-2 and TRBJ1-2, with D uncertain. The CDR3 extends over 13 amino acids. The V end was cut by 2 bases, the J end by 6 bases, with 10 bases between. Looked up from germline, CDR1 is SGHAT and CDR2 is FQNNGV. In DNA form, the CDR3 reads TGTGCCAGCAGCTTATCGATTGCCGATGGCTACACCTTC. Translation: CASSLSIADGYTF.

The rearrangement joins TRBV28 to TRBJ2-5; either TRBD1 or TRBD2 may fit D (6 bases each). Deletions cut 3 bases from V and 5 bases from J, with 16 bases between. The CDR3 runs 15 residues. Germline values: CDR1 MDHEN, CDR2 SYDVKM. CDR3 bases: TGTGCCAGCAGTTTTCGTCCCGGGGGCCGGGAGACCCAGTACTTC. Protein sequence: CASSFRPGGRETQYF.

This rearrangement joins TRBV6-5 to TRBJ2-7; D is unclear. The CDR3 is 13 amino acids. Deletions cut 5 bases from V and 0 bases from J, with 8 bases between. Germline CDR1 reads MNHEY; CDR2 reads SVGAGI. The CDR3 DNA follows: TGTGCCAGCAGTCGTGATTACTCCTACGAGCAGTACTTC. The encoded protein is CASSRDYSYEQYF.

This chain uses TRBV9 with TRBJ2-3; 13 bases match TRBD2. The CDR3 contains 16 residues. Unmatched junction bases numbered 7, after V lost 3 bases and J lost 6 bases. Germline assignment: CDR1 SGDLS and CDR2 YYNGEE. CDR3 in amino acids: CASSGDRTSGSDTQYF. The CDR3 DNA sequence: TGTGCCAGCAGCGGTGACAGGACTAGCGGGAGTGATACGCAGTATTTT.

The rearrangement uses TRBV11-2 and TRBJ2-7; 11 positions agree with TRBD1. This CDR3 is 14 amino acids long. Germline V lookup: CDR1 SGHAT, CDR2 FQNNGV. The J segment lost 4 bases and the V segment lost 5 bases, leaving 4 bases of the junction unmatched. The CDR3 bases are TGTGCCAGCAGCCCGGGGACAGGGGGGTACGAGCAGTACTTC. This gives the protein CASSPGTGGYEQYF.

The chain uses TRBV27 and TRBJ2-3; possible D gene TRBD1, 6 bases. The V gene's germline CDR1 is MNHEY and CDR2 SMNVEV (reference sequence). The CDR3 consists of 14 residues. Trimming removed 3 bases from V and 4 bases from J, with 11 bases in between. The CDR3: CASSFRDKSDTQYF. The CDR3 nucleotides read TGTGCCAGCAGTTTCCGGGACAAGTCAGATACGCAGTATTTT.

V usage is TRBV5-1 and J usage is TRBJ1-2, with 9 positions matching TRBD1. Looked up from germline, CDR1 is SGHRS and CDR2 is YFSETQ. Trimming at V came to 4 bases and at J to 7 bases, leaving 8 bases not matched to a gene. CDR3 length equals 14 residues. CDR3 region: CASSGTGGSLGYTF. The CDR3 region has the DNA TGCGCCAGCAGCGGTACAGGGGGCTCCCTTGGCTACACCTTC.

The chain carries TRBV7-3 and TRBJ2-1; 8 nucleotides line up with TRBD1. Germline values: CDR1 SGHTA, CDR2 FQGTGA. The CDR3 totals 15 residues. The V and J ends lost 5 bases and 10 bases, in that order; junction bases with no gene match: 13. The CDR3 DNA is TGTGCCAGCAGCCCAGAAGGACAGGGTCGGTACGAGCAGTTCTTC. Amino acid sequence: CASSPEGQGRYEQFF.

The rearrangement joins TRBV25-1 to TRBJ1-1; 8 bases are shared with TRBD1. CDR1 and CDR2 (germline): MGHDK, SYGVNS. This CDR3 has 17 amino acids. Losses at the gene ends were 1 base for V and 1 base for J; bases not matched to a gene: 8. This chain's CDR3 is CASSELVGGTGNTEAFF. DNA of the CDR3: TGTGCCAGCAGTGAATTGGTTGGCGGGACAGGGAACACTGAAGCTTTCTTT.

V is TRBV18 and J is TRBJ1-6; 7 bases align to TRBD1. Germline loops: CDR1 KGHSH, CDR2 LQKENI. V lost 3 bases to trimming and J lost 10 bases; unmatched junction nucleotides: 15. The CDR3 is 17 residues long. CDR3 amino acids: CASSPNEINRGTSPLHF. In DNA form, the CDR3 reads TGTGCCAGCTCACCCAACGAAATAAACAGGGGAACATCACCCCTCCACTTT.

The chain links TRBV6-4 to TRBJ2-2; no clear D. Germline lookup yields CDR1 MRHNA and CDR2 SNTAGT. V was cut by 4 bases and J by 5 bases, with 11 bases left in between. The CDR3 consists of 14 residues. CDR3 bases: TGTGCCAGCAGTGCCGGTACCCAGACCGGGGAGCTGTTTTTT. Amino acid sequence: CASSAGTQTGELFF.

This sequence joins TRBV5-1 and TRBJ2-2, with TRBD1 matching 8 bases. V lost 0 bases to trimming and J lost 10 bases; unmatched junction nucleotides: 11. CDR3 size: 16 residues. CDR1 and CDR2 from the germline V gene are SGHRS and YFSETQ. The CDR3: CASSLATGGPPEELFF. The CDR3 bases are TGCGCCAGCAGCTTGGCTACAGGGGGACCACCGGAGGAGCTGTTTTTT.

The chain has TRBV19 and TRBJ2-4; tentatively, D is TRBD2 (6 bases). The CDR3 loop spans 13 amino acids. Germline assignment: CDR1 LNHDA and CDR2 SQIVND (reference sequence). V was clipped by 8 bases and J by 7 bases, with 15 bases between them. The CDR3 DNA reads as TGTGCCAGTTCCGGAGGAGGGAGGAACATTCAGTACTTC. It encodes CASSGGGRNIQYF.